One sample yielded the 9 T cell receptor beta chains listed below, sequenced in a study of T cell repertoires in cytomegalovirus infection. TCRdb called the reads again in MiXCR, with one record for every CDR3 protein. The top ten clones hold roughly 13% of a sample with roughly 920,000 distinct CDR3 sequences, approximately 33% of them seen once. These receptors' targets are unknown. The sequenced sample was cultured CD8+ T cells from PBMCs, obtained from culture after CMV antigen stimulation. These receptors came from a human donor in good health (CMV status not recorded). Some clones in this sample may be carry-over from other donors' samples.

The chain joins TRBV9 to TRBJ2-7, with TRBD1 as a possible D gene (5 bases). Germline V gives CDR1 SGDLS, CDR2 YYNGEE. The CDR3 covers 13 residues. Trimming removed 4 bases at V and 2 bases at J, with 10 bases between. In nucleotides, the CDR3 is TGTGCCAGCAGCACAGACAGCCCCTACGAGCAGTACTTC. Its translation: CASSTDSPYEQYF.

The CDR3 here is CASSSLGTGGEQYV. For the CDR3, the DNA is TGTGCCAGCAGTTCCCTTGGGACAGGGGGCGAGCAGTACGTC. V gene TRBV27 combines with J gene TRBJ2-7; the match to TRBD1 covers 11 bases. Per germline, CDR1 MNHEY and CDR2 SMNVEV (reference sequence). With 4 bases clipped from V and 6 bases from J, the junction kept 5 bases outside the gene matches. CDR3 size: 14 residues.

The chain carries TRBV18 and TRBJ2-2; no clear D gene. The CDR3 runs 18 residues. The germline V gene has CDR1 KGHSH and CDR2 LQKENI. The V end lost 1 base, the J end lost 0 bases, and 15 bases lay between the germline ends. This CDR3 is CASSPRVSATANTGELFF. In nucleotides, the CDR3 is TGTGCCAGCTCACCACGGGTGAGTGCGACGGCGAACACCGGGGAGCTGTTTTTT.

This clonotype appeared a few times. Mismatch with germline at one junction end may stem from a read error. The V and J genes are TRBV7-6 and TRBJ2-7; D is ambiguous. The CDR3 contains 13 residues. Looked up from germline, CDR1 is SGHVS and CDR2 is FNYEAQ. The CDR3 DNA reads TGTGCTAGCAGCCCCTCGATGGGCTACGAGCAGTACTTC. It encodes CASSPSMGYEQYF.

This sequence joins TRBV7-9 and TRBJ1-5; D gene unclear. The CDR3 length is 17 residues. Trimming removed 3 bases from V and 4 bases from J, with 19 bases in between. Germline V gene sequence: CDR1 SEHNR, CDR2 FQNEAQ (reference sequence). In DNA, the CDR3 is TGTGCCAGCAGCTTTCACGCGCGGACTAGAGGGAATCAGCCCCAGCATTTT. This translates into CASSFHARTRGNQPQHF.

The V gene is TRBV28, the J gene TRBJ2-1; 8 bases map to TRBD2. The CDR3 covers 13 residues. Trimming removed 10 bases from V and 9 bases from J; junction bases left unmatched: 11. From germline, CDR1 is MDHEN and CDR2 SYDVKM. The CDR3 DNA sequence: TGTGCCACCGGGGGGGCGGGGGATTTTGAGCAGTTCTTC. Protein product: CATGGAGDFEQFF.

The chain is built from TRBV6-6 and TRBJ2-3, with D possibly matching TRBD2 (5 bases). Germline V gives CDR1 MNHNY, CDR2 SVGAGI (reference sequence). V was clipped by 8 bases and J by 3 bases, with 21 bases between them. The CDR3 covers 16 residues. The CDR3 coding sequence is TGTGCCAGCCAAACCCCCCGGGAAGTTGGAACAGATACGCAGTATTTT. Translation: CASQTPREVGTDTQYF.

DNA for the CDR3: TGTGCCAGTAGAGGGGAGGGGGCACGTGGGTATGGCTACACCTTC. The encoded protein is CASRGEGARGYGYTF. The chain employs TRBV4-2 and TRBJ1-2; 7 bases map to TRBD1. Germline V gene sequence: CDR1 LGHNA, CDR2 YNFKEQ. The CDR3 spans 15 residues. J lost 5 bases, V lost 9 bases, and 15 bases had no gene match.

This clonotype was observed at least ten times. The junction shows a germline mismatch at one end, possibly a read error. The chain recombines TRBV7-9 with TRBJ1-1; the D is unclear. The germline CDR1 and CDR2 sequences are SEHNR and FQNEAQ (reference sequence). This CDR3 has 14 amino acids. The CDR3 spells CASSLPVMKTEAFF. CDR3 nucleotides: TGTGCCAGCAGCTTACCAGTGATGAAGACTGAAGCTTTCTTT. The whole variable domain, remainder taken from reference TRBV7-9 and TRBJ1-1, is DTGVSQNPRHKITKRGQNVTFRCDPISEHNRLYWYRQTLGQGPEFLTYFQNEAQLEKSRLLSDRFSAERPKGSFSTLEIQRTEQGDSAMYLCASSLPVMKTEAFFGQGTRLTVV.